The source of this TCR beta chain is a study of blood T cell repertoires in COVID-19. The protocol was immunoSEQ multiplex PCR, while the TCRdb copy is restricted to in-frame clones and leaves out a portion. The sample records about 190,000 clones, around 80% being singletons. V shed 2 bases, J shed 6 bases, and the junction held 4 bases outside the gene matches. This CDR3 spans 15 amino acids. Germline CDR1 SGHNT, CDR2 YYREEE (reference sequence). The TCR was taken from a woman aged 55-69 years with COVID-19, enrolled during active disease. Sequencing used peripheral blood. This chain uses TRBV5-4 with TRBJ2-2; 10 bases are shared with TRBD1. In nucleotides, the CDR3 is TGTGCCAGCAGCTTAGACAGGGGGCATCCCGGGGAGCTGTTTTTT. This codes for CASSLDRGHPGELFF.